Listed below are T cell receptor beta chains from one sample, sequenced in a study of blood T cell repertoires in COVID-19. TCRdb's table, derived via immunoSEQ multiplex PCR, lists solely in-frame clones and lacks some. The repertoire holds some 150,000 clones, with about 85% as singletons. Material for sequencing was peripheral blood. All receptors derive from a man between 60 and 75 years old who had recovered from COVID-19. Each CDR3 is given with its conserved first and last residue. Each record gives: D gene, V gene, clone size, J gene, CDR3 DNA, CDR3 protein. The D gene is left open where the match is weak. A row's size may be missing; if present it is once, few, many or a size class.

D: -; V: TRBV27; size: -; J: TRBJ1-4; DNA: TGTGCCAGCAGGCGACAGGAAGGACAAGAAAAACTGTTTTTT; CDR3: CASRRQEGQEKLFF
D: -; V: TRBV24-1; size: -; J: TRBJ1-1; DNA: TGTGCCACCAGTGACCCCGGGACAGAAGCTTTCTTT; CDR3: CATSDPGTEAFF
D: TRBD1; V: TRBV7-9; size: -; J: TRBJ1-5; DNA: TGTGCCAGCAGCTCCACCGACAGGGGAGAAGGTCAGCCCCAGCATTTT; CDR3: CASSSTDRGEGQPQHF
D: -; V: TRBV9; size: -; J: TRBJ2-2; DNA: TGTGCCAGCAGCGTCTATGATAGTACCGGGGAGCTGTTTTTT; CDR3: CASSVYDSTGELFF
D: -; V: TRBV19; size: -; J: TRBJ1-2; DNA: TGTGCCAGTAGTATTCTTGGGCTTCCTTCCTACACCTTC; CDR3: CASSILGLPSYTF
D: TRBD1; V: TRBV7-8; size: -; J: TRBJ2-7; DNA: TGTGCCAGCACCAAAAGGACAGGGGGTATCTACGAGCAGTACTTC; CDR3: CASTKRTGGIYEQYF
D: TRBD1; V: TRBV4-3; size: -; J: TRBJ2-7; DNA: TGCGCCAGCAGCCAAGATACAGGGGCAGCCTACGAGCAGTACTTC; CDR3: CASSQDTGAAYEQYF
D: TRBD1; V: TRBV19; size: once; J: TRBJ1-1; DNA: TGTGCCAGTAGTATAGCTCACAGGGGGGACACTGAAGCTTTCTTT; CDR3: CASSIAHRGDTEAFF
D: -; V: TRBV7-2; size: -; J: TRBJ1-5; DNA: TGTGCCAGCAGCTTAGAAAGGAGTCGAGGCAATCAGCCCCAGCATTTT; CDR3: CASSLERSRGNQPQHF
D: TRBD2; V: TRBV5-4; size: few; J: TRBJ2-7; DNA: TGTGCCAGCAGCTTGCAGGGACTAGCAGTCGAGCAGTACTTC; CDR3: CASSLQGLAVEQYF
D: -; V: TRBV27; size: once; J: TRBJ1-1; DNA: TGTGCCAGCCTCTCCAGGACACCAACGAACACTGAAGCTTTCTTT; CDR3: CASLSRTPTNTEAFF
D: -; V: TRBV27; size: -; J: TRBJ1-5; DNA: TGTGCCAGCAGTTCCGGGAAGGTCAATCAGCCCCAGCATTTT; CDR3: CASSSGKVNQPQHF
D: TRBD1; V: TRBV18; size: -; J: TRBJ1-6; DNA: TGTGCCAGCTCTCCCGGACAGGGTAGTGATTCACCCCTCCACTTT; CDR3: CASSPGQGSDSPLHF
D: -; V: TRBV29-1; size: -; J: TRBJ1-6; DNA: TGCAGCGTTGGTGACGGAGGGAATAATTCACCCCTCCACTTT; CDR3: CSVGDGGNNSPLHF
D: -; V: TRBV27; size: -; J: TRBJ1-6; DNA: TGTGCCAGCAGCTCACTGGGAGCCCCAGGGGATTCACCCCTCCACTTT; CDR3: CASSSLGAPGDSPLHF
D: -; V: TRBV21-1; size: -; J: TRBJ1-2; DNA: TGTGCCAGCAGCAAAGTTAGTCCGGGGAATGGCTACACCTTC; CDR3: CASSKVSPGNGYTF
D: TRBD1; V: TRBV5-1; size: -; J: TRBJ2-7; DNA: TGCGCCAGCAGCTCGAGACAGGGGGAATACGAGCAGTACTTC; CDR3: CASSSRQGEYEQYF
D: -; V: TRBV7-9; size: -; J: TRBJ1-3; DNA: TGTGCCAGCAGTGCGGGGGGAAGAAACACCATATATTTT; CDR3: CASSAGGRNTIYF
D: TRBD2; V: TRBV2; size: -; J: TRBJ2-5; DNA: TGTGCCAGCAGCGGGACTAGCGGGGGACGGGAGACCCAGTACTTC; CDR3: CASSGTSGGRETQYF
D: -; V: TRBV25-1; size: -; J: TRBJ2-6; DNA: TGTGCCAGCAGTGAGTCCGGAGCGAGCCCTGGGGCCAACGTCCTGACTTTC; CDR3: CASSESGASPGANVLTF
D: -; V: TRBV7-6; size: once; J: TRBJ1-6; DNA: TGTGCCAGCAGCTCCTCGAATAGGGAGTATAATTCACCCCTCCACTTT; CDR3: CASSSSNREYNSPLHF
D: -; V: TRBV19; size: -; J: TRBJ1-1; DNA: TGTGCCAGTAGTATAGACCCTCCGTTGACCCGGAGGGAAGCTTTCTTT; CDR3: CASSIDPPLTRREAFF
D: TRBD2; V: TRBV5-1; size: -; J: TRBJ2-1; DNA: TGCGCCAGCAGCCTAGCGGGGACTGAGCAGTTCTTC; CDR3: CASSLAGTEQFF
D: -; V: TRBV3-1/TRBV3-2; size: -; J: TRBJ2-6; DNA: TGTGCCAGCAGCCAAGACAGCTCTGGGGCCAACGTCCTGACTTTC; CDR3: CASSQDSSGANVLTF
D: -; V: TRBV11-2; size: -; J: TRBJ1-6; DNA: TGTGCCAGCGGCTGGGGGCTGGTGAATTCACCCCTCCACTTT; CDR3: CASGWGLVNSPLHF
D: TRBD1; V: TRBV6-5; size: -; J: TRBJ2-7; DNA: TGTGCCAGCAGACCAGAGGACAGGGGGTCCTACGAGCAGTACTTC; CDR3: CASRPEDRGSYEQYF
D: -; V: TRBV3-1/TRBV3-2; size: -; J: TRBJ2-5; DNA: TGTGCCAGCAGCCATTGGCGGGCCCCGGAGACCCAGTACTTC; CDR3: CASSHWRAPETQYF